This TCR beta chain was retrieved from a study of blood T cell repertoires in COVID-19. Study background: The samples span acute and convalescent COVID-19 from the United States, Italy and Spain. The analysed material was cDNA or gDNA that came from T cells, B-cell-depleted T cells, or PBMCs.

In the original workflow: Estimation of nucleated cell counts relied on the amplification of reference gene primers. The repertoire was sequenced with immunoSEQ multiplex PCR; TCRdb's copy has only in-frame clones and lacks some. V and J calls plus clone size are reproduced from that table; the DNA served to infer D and trimming. The table shows approximately 100,000 clones, with 65% to 90% occurring only once. V lost 5 bases, J lost 7 bases, and 11 bases lay in between. The germline CDR1 and CDR2 sequences are KGHDR and SFDVKD. This CDR3 comprises 13 residues. The source material was peripheral blood. The clonotype comes from a woman aged 80 or over with active or convalescent COVID-19. The chain joins TRBV24-1 to TRBJ2-1, with D possibly being TRBD2 (6 bases). The DNA of the CDR3 is TGTGCCACCAGTGGCGTAGGGAGGAATGAGCAGTTCTTC. This translates into CATSGVGRNEQFF.